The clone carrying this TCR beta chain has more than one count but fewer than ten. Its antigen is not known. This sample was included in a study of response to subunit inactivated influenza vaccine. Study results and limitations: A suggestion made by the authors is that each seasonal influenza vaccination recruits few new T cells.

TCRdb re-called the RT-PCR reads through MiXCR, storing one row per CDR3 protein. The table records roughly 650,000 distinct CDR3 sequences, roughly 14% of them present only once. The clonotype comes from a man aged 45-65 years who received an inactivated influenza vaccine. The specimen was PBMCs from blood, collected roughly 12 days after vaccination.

The CDR3 DNA sequence: TGTGCCAGCAGCTCCCTCCCAGCGGGCAATGAGCAGTTCTTC. Its protein is CASSSLPAGNEQFF. The rearrangement links TRBV12-3 or TRBV12-4 to TRBJ2-1; possibly TRBD2 for D (6 bases). The CDR3 extends over 14 amino acids. The V and J ends lost 6 bases and 6 bases respectively, with 15 bases between them.